Reported below is one T cell receptor (beta chain). Partitioning of CD4+ cells yielded a CD45RA+ naive subset and a CD45RA-negative memory subset. These data belong to a study of shared clonotypes between healthy human individuals. The CDR3 consists of 13 residues. CDR1 SGHRS and CDR2 YFSETQ come from the germline V gene. The germline V and J ends were trimmed by 4 bases and 3 bases, with 8 bases remaining between them. Splitting of each subset's genomic DNA was done evenly across several immunoSEQ plates. In the study's own analysis: ImmunoSEQ supplied junction-only sequences lacking quality scores, so filtering was different. Produced via immunoSEQ multiplex PCR; TCRdb's table is partial and in-frame only. The DNA was the basis for D and trimming; V, J and clone size are from that table. The sample contains hundreds of thousands of clones, approximately 73% of which appear only once.

Sequenced: memory CD4+ T cells sorted from blood. Described subset: CD45RA-negative fraction. The chain has TRBV5-1 and TRBJ2-1; D is tentatively TRBD1 or TRBD2 (6 bases each). This clonotype was sampled from a woman aged 25 to 39 in good health. The CDR3 DNA follows: TGCGCCAGCAGCAGGGGGGTCTACAATGAGCAGTTCTTC. Protein sequence: CASSRGVYNEQFF.